The present TCR beta chain was sequenced within a study of beta chain features in type 1 diabetes. CDR3 length: 14 residues. CDR1 WSHSY and CDR2 SAAADI come from the germline V gene. Trimming at V came to 6 bases and at J to 8 bases, leaving 9 bases not matched to a gene. This clone was observed a few times. The authors reverse transcribed all of the isolated RNA, so sequencing captured expressed TCRB transcripts. The method was immunoSEQ multiplex PCR; TCRdb's version includes in-frame clones alone and lacks a portion of them. The sample carries 900,000 or so clones, 15% to 20% recorded once. Every donor provided one heparinised blood draw, which averaged around 120 mL.

This sequence originates from a young woman in good health. J is TRBJ2-1 and V is TRBV10-2, with 8 positions matching TRBD2. The sequenced material came from naive CD4+ T cells from blood. CDR3 nucleotides: TGCGCCAGCAGGAGCGGGAGTAGTGCTCATGAGCAGTTCTTC. Translated, it gives CASRSGSSAHEQFF.